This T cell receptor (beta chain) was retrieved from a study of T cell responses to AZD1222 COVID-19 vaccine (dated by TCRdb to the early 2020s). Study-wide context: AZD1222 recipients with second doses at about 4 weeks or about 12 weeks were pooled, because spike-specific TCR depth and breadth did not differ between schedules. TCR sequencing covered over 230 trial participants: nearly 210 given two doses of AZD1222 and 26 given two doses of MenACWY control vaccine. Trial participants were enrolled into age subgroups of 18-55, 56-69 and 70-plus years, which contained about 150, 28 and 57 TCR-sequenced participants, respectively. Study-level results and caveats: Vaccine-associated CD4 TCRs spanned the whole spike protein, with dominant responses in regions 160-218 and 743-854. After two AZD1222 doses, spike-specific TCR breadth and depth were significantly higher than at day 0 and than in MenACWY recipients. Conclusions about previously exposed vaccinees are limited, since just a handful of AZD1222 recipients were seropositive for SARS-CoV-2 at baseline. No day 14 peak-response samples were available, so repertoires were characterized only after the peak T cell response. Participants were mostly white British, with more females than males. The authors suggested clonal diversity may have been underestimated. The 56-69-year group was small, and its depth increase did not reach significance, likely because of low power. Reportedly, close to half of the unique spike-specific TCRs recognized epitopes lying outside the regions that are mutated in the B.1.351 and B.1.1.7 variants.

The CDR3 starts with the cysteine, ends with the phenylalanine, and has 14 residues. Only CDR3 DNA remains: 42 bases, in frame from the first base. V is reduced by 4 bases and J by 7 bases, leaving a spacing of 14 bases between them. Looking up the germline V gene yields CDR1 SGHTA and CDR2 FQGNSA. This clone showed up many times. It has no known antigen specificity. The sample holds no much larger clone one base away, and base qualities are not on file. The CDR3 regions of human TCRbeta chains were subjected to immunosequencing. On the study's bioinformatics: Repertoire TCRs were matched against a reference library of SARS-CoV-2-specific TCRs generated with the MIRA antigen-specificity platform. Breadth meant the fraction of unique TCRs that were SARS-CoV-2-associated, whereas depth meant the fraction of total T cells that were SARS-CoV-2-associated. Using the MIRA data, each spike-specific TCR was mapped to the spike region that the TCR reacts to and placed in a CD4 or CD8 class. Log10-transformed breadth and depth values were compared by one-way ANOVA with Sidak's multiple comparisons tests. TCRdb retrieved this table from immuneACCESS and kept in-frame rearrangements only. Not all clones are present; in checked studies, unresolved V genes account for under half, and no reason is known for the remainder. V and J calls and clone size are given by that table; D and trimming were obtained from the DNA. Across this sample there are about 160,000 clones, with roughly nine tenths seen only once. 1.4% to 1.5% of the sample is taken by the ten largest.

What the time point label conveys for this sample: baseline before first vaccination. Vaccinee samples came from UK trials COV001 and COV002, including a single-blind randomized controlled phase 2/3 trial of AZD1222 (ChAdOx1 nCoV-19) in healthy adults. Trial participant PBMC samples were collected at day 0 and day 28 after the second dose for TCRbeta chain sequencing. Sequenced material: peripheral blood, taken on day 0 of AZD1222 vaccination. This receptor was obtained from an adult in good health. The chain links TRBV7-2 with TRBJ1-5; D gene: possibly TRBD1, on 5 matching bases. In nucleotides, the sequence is TGTGCCAGCAGCTCAGGGCGTGGTATCCAGCCCCAGCATTTT. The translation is CASSSGRGIQPQHF.